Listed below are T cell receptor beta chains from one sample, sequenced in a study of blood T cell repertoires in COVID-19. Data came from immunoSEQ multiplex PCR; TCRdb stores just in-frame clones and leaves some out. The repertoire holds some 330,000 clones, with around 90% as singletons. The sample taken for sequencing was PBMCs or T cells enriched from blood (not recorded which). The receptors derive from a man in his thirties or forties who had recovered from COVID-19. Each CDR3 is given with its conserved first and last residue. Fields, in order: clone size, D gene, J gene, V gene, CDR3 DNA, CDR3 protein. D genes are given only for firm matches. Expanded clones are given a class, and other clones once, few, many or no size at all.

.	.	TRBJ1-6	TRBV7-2	TGTGCCAGCAGCTTACGGTCCCCAGCGGACTTTAATTCACCCCTCCACTTT	CASSLRSPADFNSPLHF
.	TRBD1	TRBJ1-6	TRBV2	TGTGCCAGCAGGCGACAGGGCGCGAGCTCCTATAATTCACCCCTCCACTTT	CASRRQGASSYNSPLHF
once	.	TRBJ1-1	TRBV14	TGTGCCAGCACCACGACAGGAGCCTTCACTGAAGCTTTCTTT	CASTTTGAFTEAFF
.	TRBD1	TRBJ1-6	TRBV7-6	TGTGCCAGCAGCTTAGCGTCGGGGACAGCCCTCCACTTT	CASSLASGTALHF
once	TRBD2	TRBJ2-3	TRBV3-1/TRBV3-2	TGTGCCAGCAGCCAAGCCCCGGGACTAGCGAGAGATACGCAGTATTTT	CASSQAPGLARDTQYF
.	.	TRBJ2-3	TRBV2	TGTGCCAGCAGTGAAAGCGTATCAACCGCGCGCACAGATACGCAGTATTTT	CASSESVSTARTDTQYF
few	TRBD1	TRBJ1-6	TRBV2	TGTGCCAGTACCGAAGGGGGGCAGGGGGCCCCATCCCTCCACTTT	CASTEGGQGAPSLHF
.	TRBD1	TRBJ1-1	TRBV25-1	TGTGCCAGCACCAGACAGGGGAGCACTGAAGCTTTCTTT	CASTRQGSTEAFF
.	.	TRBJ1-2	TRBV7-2	TGTGCCAGCAGAGCCCAGAACTCGGGAGGCTACACCTTC	CASRAQNSGGYTF
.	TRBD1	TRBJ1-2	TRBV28	TGTGCCAGCAGTGCCCGGGACAGGGTATTCTATGGCTACACCTTC	CASSARDRVFYGYTF
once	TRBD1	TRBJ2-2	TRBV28	TGTGCCAGCAGTTGGACAGGGATCACCGGGGAGCTGTTTTTT	CASSWTGITGELFF